This entry describes one TCR beta chain. Its antigen remains unknown. Naive CD4+ cells were CD45RA-selected; the remaining cells were memory. The data originate from a study of shared clonotypes between healthy human individuals. Whole-study results and caveats: On the whole, naive subsets had larger estimated richness than memory subsets had.

Germline-derived CDR1 and CDR2 are SGHVS and FNYEAQ. V lost 1 base and J lost 5; bases outside the gene matches: 9. The CDR3 runs to 17 residues. At deep level, the assay was performed. Some clones are missing from TCRdb's copy, which holds only in-frame ones; the method was immunoSEQ multiplex PCR. The table has roughly 2.2 million clones, 93% seen once; the top ten hold 0.3% to 0.4%. The sequence was collected from a man aged 18 to 30 in good health. Some clones in this sample may be carry-over from other donors' samples. This chain links TRBV7-6 with TRBJ2-1, with TRBD2 identical over 9 bases. Sequencing used naive CD4+ T cells from PBMCs. Subset defined: CD45RA+ positively selected. This CDR3 is CASSLDPPSGMDNEQFF. CDR3 nucleotide sequence: TGTGCCAGCAGCTTAGATCCGCCTAGCGGGATGGACAATGAGCAGTTCTTC.